These 5 T cell receptor beta chains share one sample of origin, sequenced in a study of regulatory and conventional T cells in RAG deficiency. Generated by immunoSEQ multiplex PCR, the TCRdb table keeps only in-frame clones and is missing some. The sample carries just over 30,000 clones, more than 90% recorded once. Conventional CD4+ T cells were sorted from blood as CD25-low CD127-high cells. Another study also made use of these data, one on regulatory T cells. This second study notes: The primer mix had 52 TRBV and 13 TRBJ primers.

Sequencing was done on a sample of CD25- CD4+ T cells sorted from blood. The source of these receptors is a human donor in good health.

The chain recombines TRBV5-3 with TRBJ2-5, with TRBD1 matching 8 bases. TRBV5-3 has ORF status, its function being uncertain. The CDR3 totals 14 residues. With V trimmed by 1 base and J by 5 bases, 4 bases remained unmatched. CDR3 nucleotides: TGTGCCAGAAGCTTGTCCCAGGGGGCTGAGACCCAGTACTTC. This sequence encodes CARSLSQGAETQYF.

The gene calls are TRBV7-2 and TRBJ2-7; the match to TRBD1 covers 7 bases. The CDR3 consists of 16 residues. The junction had 7 bases not matched to a gene; V was cut back by 2 bases and J by 0 bases. Germline V lookup: CDR1 SGHTA, CDR2 FQGNSA. The CDR3 sequence is CASSLSPAGGSYEQYF. The CDR3 DNA follows: TGTGCCAGCAGCTTATCCCCGGCAGGGGGCTCCTACGAGCAGTACTTC.

In regard to this clone: The junction shows a germline mismatch at one end, possibly a read error. The chain has TRBV7-7 and TRBJ1-1; a possible D gene is TRBD1 (5 bases). Germline loops: CDR1 SSHAT, CDR2 FNYEAQ (reference sequence). The CDR3 sequence is 13 residues long. The CDR3 here is CASSLVRGTEAFF. CDR3 sequence (DNA): TGTGCTAGCAGCTTAGTTCGGGGGACTGAAGCTTTCTTT.

The rearrangement links TRBV5-4 to TRBJ1-6; 8 bases are shared with TRBD1. CDR1 is SGHNT, CDR2 YYREEE, per germline (reference sequence). J gave up 7 bases and V 0 bases, and 9 bases lay outside the gene matches. The CDR3 has 17 amino acids. The CDR3 nucleotides are TGTGCCAGCAGCTTGGCCAATCGGGGGACAGGCAATTCACCCCTCCACTTT. Its protein is CASSLANRGTGNSPLHF.

The chain carries TRBV18 and TRBJ2-7; 8 positions match TRBD1. The germline CDR1 and CDR2 sequences are KGHSH and LQKENI. The CDR3 totals 12 residues. Trimming took 5 bases from V and 12 from J; bases not matched to a gene: 9. The CDR3 reads CASSEDRVSPYF. The DNA of the CDR3 is TGTGCCAGCTCAGAGGACAGGGTTTCGCCGTACTTC. Together with reference TRBV18 and TRBJ2-7, the CDR3 gives the full variable domain: NAGVMQNPRHLVRRRGQEARLRCSPMKGHSHVYWYRQLPEEGLKFMVYLQKENIIDESGMPKERFSAEFPKEGPSILRIQQVVRGDSAAYFCASSEDRVSPYFGPGTRLTVT.